This T cell receptor beta chain was sequenced during a study of blood T cell repertoires in COVID-19. Overall study context: Acute and convalescent COVID-19 samples came from the United States, Italy and Spain. T cells, B-cell-depleted T cells, or PBMCs provided the cDNA or gDNA that served as material.

The germline gives CDR1 WNHNN, CDR2 SYGVQD (reference sequence). The CDR3 extends over 15 amino acids. J was trimmed by 4 bases and V by 3 bases; bases with no gene match: 4. Source study methods: Estimates of nucleated cell counts were drawn from the amplification of reference gene primers. The assay was immunoSEQ multiplex PCR, and TCRdb's table has in-frame clones only and misses some. V and J calls and clone size are given by that table; D and trimming were obtained from the DNA. This sample has 100,000 or so clones, with over 80% found just once. The sequence derives from a woman aged 60-75 years with active COVID-19. Sequencing input: peripheral blood. This chain uses TRBV10-1 with TRBJ2-3, with TRBD1 matching 10 bases. DNA of the CDR3: TGCGCCAGCAGTGATGGAGGACAGGGGGCAGATACGCAGTATTTT. It translates to CASSDGGQGADTQYF.